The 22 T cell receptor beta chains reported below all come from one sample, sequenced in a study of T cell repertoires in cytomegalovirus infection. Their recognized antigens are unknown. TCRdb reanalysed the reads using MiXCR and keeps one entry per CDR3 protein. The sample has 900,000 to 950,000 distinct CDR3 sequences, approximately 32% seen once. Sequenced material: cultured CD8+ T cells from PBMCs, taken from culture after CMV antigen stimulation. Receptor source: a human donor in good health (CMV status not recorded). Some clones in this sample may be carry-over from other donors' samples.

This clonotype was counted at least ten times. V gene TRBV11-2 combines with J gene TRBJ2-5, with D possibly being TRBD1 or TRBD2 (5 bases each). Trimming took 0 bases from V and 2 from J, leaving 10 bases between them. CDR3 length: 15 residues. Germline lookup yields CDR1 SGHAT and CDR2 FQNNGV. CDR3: CASSLDNGAQETQYF. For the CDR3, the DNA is TGTGCCAGCAGCTTAGATAACGGGGCTCAAGAGACCCAGTACTTC.

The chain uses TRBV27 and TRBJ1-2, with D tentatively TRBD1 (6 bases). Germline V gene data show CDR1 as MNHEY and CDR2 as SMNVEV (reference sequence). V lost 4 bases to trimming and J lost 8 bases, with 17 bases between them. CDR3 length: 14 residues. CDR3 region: CASSSGAAFGGYTF. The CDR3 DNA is TGTGCCAGCAGTTCGGGGGCGGCGTTTGGGGGCTACACCTTC.

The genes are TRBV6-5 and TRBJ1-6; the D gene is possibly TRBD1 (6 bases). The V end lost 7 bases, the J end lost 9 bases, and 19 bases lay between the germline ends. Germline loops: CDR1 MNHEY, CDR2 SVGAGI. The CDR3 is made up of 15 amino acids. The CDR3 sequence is CASTEGVSVASPLHF. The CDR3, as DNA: TGTGCCAGCACGGAGGGGGTTTCGGTGGCTTCACCCCTCCACTTT.

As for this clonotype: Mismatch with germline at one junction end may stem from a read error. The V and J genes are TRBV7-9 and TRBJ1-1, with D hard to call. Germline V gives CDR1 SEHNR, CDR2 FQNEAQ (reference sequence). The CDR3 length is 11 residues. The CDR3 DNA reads TGTGCCAGCAGCTTAGGAGACACTTTTTTGTTT. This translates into CASSLGDTFLF.

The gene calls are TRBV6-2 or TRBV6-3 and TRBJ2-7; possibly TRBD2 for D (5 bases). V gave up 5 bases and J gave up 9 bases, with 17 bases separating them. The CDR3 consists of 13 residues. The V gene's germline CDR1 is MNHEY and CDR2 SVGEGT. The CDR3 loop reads CASSRPPDSVQYV. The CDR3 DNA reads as TGTGCCAGCAGTCGCCCCCCGGACTCAGTGCAGTACGTC.

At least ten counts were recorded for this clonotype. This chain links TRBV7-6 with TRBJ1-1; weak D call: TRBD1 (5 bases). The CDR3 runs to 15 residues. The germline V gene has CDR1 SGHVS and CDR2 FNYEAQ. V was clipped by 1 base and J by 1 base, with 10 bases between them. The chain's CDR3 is CASSLGWGANTEAFF. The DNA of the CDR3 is TGTGCCAGCAGCTTAGGGTGGGGCGCGAACACTGAAGCTTTCTTT.

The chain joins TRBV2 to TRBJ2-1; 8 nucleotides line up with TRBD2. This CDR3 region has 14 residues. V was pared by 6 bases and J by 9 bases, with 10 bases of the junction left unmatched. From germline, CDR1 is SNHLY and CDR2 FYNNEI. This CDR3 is CASRSSGGGGEQFF. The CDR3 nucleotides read TGTGCCAGCAGATCGAGCGGGGGCGGGGGTGAGCAGTTCTTC.

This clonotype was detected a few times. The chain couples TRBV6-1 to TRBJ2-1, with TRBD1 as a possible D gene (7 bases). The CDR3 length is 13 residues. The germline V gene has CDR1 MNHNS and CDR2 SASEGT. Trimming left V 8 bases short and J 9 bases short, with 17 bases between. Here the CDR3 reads CASDQTGRGEQFF. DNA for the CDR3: TGTGCCAGCGATCAGACAGGGCGGGGTGAGCAGTTCTTC.

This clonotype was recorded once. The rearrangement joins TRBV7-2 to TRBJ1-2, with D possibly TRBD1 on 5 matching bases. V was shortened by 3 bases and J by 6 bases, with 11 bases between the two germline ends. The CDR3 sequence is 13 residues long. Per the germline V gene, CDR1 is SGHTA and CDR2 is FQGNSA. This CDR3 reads CASSFNRNHGYTF. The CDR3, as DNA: TGTGCCAGCAGCTTCAACAGGAACCATGGCTACACCTTC.

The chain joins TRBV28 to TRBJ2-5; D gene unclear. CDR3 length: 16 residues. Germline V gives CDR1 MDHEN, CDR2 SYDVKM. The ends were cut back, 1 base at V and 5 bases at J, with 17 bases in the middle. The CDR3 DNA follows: TGTGCCAGCAGTTTATTAAATTATGTTCCCGGGGAGACCCAGTACTTC. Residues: CASSLLNYVPGETQYF.

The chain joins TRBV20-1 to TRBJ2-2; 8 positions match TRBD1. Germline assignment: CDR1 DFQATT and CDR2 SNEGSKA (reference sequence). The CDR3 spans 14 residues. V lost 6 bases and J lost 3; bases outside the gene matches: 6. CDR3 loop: CSAPGQVYTGELFF. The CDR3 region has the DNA TGCAGTGCACCGGGACAGGTCTACACCGGGGAGCTGTTTTTT.

The CDR3 DNA is TGTGCCAGCAGCTTGCCCCGGGGGAACACTGAAGCTTTCTTT. Residues: CASSLPRGNTEAFF. This chain connects TRBV7-3 to TRBJ1-1, with no clear D. The CDR3 is made up of 14 amino acids. Germline CDR1 reads SGHTA; CDR2 reads FQGTGA. Trimming shortened V by 3 bases and J by 1 base, and 9 bases separated the two germline ends. The full variable domain, its missing parts supplied by reference TRBV7-3 and TRBJ1-1, is GAGVSQTPSNKVTEKGKYVELRCDPISGHTALYWYRQSLGQGPEFLIYFQGTGAADDSGLPNDRFFAVRPEGSVSTLKIQRTERGDSAVYLCASSLPRGNTEAFFGQGTRLTVV.

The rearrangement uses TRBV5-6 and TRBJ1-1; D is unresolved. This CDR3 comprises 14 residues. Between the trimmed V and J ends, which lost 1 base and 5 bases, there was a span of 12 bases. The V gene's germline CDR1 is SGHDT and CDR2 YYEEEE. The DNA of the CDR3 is TGTGCCAGCAGCTTGACGTTTCCCAATACTGAAGCTTTCTTT. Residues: CASSLTFPNTEAFF.

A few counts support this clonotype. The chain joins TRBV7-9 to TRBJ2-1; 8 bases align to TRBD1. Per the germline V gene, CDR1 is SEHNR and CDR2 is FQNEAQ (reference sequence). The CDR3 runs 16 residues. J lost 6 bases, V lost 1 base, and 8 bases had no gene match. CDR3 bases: TGTGCCAGCAGCTTAGAGACAGGGGAAGTGGGCAATGAGCAGTTCTTC. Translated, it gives CASSLETGEVGNEQFF. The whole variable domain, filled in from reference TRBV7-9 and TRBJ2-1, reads DTGVSQNPRHKITKRGQNVTFRCDPISEHNRLYWYRQTLGQGPEFLTYFQNEAQLEKSRLLSDRFSAERPKGSFSTLEIQRTEQGDSAMYLCASSLETGEVGNEQFFGPGTRLTVL.

DNA of the CDR3: TGCAGTGCTAGAGCCCGGACGGTCTATGGCTACACCTTC. Amino acids: CSARARTVYGYTF. This sequence joins TRBV20-1 and TRBJ1-2; D ambiguous. Germline V CDR1 and CDR2: DFQATT, SNEGSKA (reference sequence). Trimming took off 1 base at V and 4 bases at J, with 10 bases between the two ends. This CDR3 is 13 amino acids long.

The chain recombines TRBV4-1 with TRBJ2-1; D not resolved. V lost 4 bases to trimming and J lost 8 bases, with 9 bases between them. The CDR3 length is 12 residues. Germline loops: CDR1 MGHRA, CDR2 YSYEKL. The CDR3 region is CASSRSRDEQFF. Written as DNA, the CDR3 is TGCGCCAGCAGCCGAAGTAGAGATGAGCAGTTCTTC.

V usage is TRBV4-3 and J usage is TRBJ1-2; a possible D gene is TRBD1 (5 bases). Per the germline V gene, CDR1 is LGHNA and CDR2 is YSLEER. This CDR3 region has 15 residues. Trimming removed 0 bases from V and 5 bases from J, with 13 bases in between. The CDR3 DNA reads TGCGCCAGCAGCCAAGATGGGCCAGGGTATTATGGCTACACCTTC. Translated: CASSQDGPGYYGYTF.

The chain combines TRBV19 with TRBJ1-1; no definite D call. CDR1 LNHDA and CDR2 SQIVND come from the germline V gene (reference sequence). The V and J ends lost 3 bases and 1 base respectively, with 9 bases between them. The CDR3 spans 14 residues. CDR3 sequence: CASSILQPNTEAFF. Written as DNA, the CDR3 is TGTGCCAGTAGTATCCTTCAACCGAACACTGAAGCTTTCTTT.

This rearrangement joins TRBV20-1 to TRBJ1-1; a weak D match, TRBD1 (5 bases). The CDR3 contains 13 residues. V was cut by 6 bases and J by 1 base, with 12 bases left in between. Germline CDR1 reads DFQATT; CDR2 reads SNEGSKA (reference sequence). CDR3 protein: CSASDIENTEAFF. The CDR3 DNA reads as TGCAGTGCCTCGGACATCGAGAACACTGAAGCTTTCTTT.

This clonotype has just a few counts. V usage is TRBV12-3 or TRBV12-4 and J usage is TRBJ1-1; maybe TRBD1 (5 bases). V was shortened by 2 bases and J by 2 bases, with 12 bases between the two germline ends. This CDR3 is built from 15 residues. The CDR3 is CASSLILGPNTEAFF. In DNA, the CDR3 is TGTGCCAGCAGTTTAATCCTGGGACCCAACACTGAAGCTTTCTTT.

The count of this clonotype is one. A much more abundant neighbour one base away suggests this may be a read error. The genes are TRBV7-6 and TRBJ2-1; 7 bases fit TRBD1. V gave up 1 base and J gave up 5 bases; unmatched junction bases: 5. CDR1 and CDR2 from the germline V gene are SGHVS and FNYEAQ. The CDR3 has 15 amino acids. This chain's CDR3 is CASSLGWGTDNEQFF. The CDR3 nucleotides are TGTGCCAGCAGCTTAGGGTGGGGGACAGACAATGAGCAGTTCTTC.

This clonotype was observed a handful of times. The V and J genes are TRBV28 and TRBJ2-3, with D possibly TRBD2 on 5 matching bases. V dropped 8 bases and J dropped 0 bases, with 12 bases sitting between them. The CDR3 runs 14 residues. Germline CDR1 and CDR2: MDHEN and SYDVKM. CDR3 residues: CASAWRTSTDTQYF. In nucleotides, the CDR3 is TGTGCCAGCGCCTGGAGGACTAGCACAGATACGCAGTATTTT.